This T cell receptor (beta chain) stems from a study of post-analysis software for immune sequencing data. Study-wide background: Relapsing-remitting, secondary progressive and progressive-relapsing multiple sclerosis were all included among the disease courses.

Trimming at V came to 7 bases and at J to 1 base, leaving 5 bases not matched to a gene. This CDR3 contains 14 residues. General observations from the study: Five or six TRBV segments (TRBV5-6, TRBV5-1 and TRBV20-1 among them) occurred more frequently in patients than in controls. Normalized Chao1 diversity was significantly reduced in patients versus controls.

TCR beta cDNA libraries included unique molecular identifiers. From the PCR reads, TCRdb called clonotypes with MiXCR, one entry per CDR3 protein. This table has 150,000 to 200,000 distinct CDR3 sequences, approximately 30% appearing once. This clonotype was counted at least ten times. Antigen specificity is unknown. The V call is TRBV12-3 or TRBV12-4, the J call TRBJ2-7; 9 bases map to TRBD2. This TCR derives from a girl aged 10 to 17 with multiple sclerosis. Sequencing was done on a sample of blood. CDR3 region: CASTPTSGSYEQYF. CDR3 sequence (DNA): TGTGCCAGCACCCCGACTAGCGGATCCTACGAGCAGTACTTC.